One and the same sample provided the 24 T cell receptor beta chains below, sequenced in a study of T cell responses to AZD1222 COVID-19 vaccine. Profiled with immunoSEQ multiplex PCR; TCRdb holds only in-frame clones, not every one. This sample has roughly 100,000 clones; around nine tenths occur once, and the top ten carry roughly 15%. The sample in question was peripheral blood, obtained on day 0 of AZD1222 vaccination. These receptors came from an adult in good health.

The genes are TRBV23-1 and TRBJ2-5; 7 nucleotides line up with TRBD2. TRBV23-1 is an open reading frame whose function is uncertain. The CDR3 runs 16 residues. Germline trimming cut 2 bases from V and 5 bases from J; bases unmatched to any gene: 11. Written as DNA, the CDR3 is TGCGCCAGCAGTCAACCCCAATTTGGGAGGGTTGAGACCCAGTACTTC. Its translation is CASSQPQFGRVETQYF.

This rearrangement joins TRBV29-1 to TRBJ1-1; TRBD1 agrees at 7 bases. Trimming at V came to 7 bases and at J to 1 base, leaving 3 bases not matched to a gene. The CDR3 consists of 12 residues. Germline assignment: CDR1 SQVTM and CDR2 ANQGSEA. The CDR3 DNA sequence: TGCAGCGGACAGGGAGGGAACACTGAAGCTTTCTTT. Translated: CSGQGGNTEAFF.

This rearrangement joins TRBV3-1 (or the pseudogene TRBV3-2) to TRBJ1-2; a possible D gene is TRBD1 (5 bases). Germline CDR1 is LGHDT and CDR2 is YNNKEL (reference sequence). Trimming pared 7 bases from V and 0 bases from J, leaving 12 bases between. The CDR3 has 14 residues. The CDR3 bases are TGTGCCAGCACCCCAAGGGGCTCTAACTATGGCTACACCTTC. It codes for CASTPRGSNYGYTF.

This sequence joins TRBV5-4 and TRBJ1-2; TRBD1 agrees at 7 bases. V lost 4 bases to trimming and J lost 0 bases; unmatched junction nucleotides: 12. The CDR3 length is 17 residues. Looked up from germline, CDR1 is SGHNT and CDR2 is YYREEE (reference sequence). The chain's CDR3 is CASSRPSDRWTNYGYTF. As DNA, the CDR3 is TGTGCCAGCAGCCGCCCTTCGGACAGGTGGACTAACTATGGCTACACCTTC.

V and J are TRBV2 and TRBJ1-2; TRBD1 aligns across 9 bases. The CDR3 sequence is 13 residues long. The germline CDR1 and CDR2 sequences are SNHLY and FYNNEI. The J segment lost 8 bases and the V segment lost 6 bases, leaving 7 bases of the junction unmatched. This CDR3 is CASRSGQGGGYTF. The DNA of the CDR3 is TGTGCCAGCAGATCGGGACAGGGCGGCGGCTACACCTTC.

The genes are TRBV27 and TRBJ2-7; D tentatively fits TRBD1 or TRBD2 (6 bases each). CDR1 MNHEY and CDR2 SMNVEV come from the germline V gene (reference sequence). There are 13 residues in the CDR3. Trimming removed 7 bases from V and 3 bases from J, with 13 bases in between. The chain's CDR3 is CASKAGHLYEQYF. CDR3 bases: TGTGCCAGCAAGGCGGGACACCTCTACGAGCAGTACTTC.

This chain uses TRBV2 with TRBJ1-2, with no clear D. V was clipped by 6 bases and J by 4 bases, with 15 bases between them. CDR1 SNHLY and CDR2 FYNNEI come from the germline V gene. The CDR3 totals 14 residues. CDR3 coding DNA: TGTGCCAGCAGGCCTAGGACGGCGGGCTATGGCTACACCTTC. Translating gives CASRPRTAGYGYTF.

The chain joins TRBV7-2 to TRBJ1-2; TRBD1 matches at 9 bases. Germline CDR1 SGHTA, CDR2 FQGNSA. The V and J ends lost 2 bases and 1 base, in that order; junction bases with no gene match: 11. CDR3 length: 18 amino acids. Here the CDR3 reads CASSLNPPWTGDNYGYTF. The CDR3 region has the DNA TGTGCCAGCAGCTTAAACCCCCCCTGGACAGGGGATAACTATGGCTACACCTTC. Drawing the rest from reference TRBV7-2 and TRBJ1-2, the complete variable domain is GAGVSQSPSNKVTEKGKDVELRCDPISGHTALYWYRQSLGQGLEFLIYFQGNSAPDKSGLPSDRFSAERTGGSVSTLTIQRTQQEDSAVYLCASSLNPPWTGDNYGYTFGSGTRLTVV.

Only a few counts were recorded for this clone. This CDR3 is CASSSWTGGYNQPQHF. CDR3 in DNA: TGTGCCAGCAGTTCATGGACAGGGGGCTACAATCAGCCCCAGCATTTT. The chain couples TRBV6-2 or TRBV6-3 to TRBJ1-5; 11 nucleotides agree with TRBD1. This CDR3 is built from 16 residues. J was trimmed by 3 bases and V by 4 bases; bases with no gene match: 5. CDR1 and CDR2 from the germline V gene are MNHEY and SVGEGT.

The CDR3 sequence: CASSFVQGGDYGYTF. CDR3 in DNA: TGTGCCAGCAGCTTCGTCCAGGGTGGGGACTATGGCTACACCTTC. The genes are TRBV13 and TRBJ1-2; tentative D call: TRBD1 (5 bases). Germline V lookup: CDR1 PRHDT, CDR2 FYEKMQ (reference sequence). The CDR3 length is 15 residues. V lost 3 bases, J lost 3 bases, and 14 bases lay in between.

DNA for the CDR3: TGTGCCAGAAGTTGGGTTAGCAATCAGCCCCAGCATTTT. It codes for CARSWVSNQPQHF. The J gene is TRBJ1-5, the V gene TRBV5-3; D uncertain. TRBV5-3 is noted as an ORF with a role that remains uncertain. Trimming removed 5 bases from V and 0 bases from J, with 6 bases in between. CDR3 length: 13 amino acids.

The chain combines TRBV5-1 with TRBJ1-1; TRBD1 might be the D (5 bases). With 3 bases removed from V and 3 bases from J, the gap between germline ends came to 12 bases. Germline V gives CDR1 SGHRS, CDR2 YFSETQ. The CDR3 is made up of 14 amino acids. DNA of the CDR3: TGCGCCAGCAGCTGGGGCGGGCGGGACACTGAAGCTTTCTTT. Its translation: CASSWGGRDTEAFF.

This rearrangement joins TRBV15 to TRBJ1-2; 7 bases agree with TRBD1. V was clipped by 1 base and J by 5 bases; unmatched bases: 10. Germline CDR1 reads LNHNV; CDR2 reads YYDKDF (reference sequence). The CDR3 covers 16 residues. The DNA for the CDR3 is TGTGCCACCAGCAGAGGCACAGGGGTTGTTATATATGGCTACACCTTC. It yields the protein CATSRGTGVVIYGYTF.

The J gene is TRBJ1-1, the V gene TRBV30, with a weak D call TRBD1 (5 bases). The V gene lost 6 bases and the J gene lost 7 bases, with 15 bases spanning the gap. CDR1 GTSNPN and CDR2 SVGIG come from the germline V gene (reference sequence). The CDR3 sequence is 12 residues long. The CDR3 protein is CACSIRRGEAFF. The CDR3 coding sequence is TGTGCCTGCTCAATTCGAAGGGGTGAAGCTTTCTTT.

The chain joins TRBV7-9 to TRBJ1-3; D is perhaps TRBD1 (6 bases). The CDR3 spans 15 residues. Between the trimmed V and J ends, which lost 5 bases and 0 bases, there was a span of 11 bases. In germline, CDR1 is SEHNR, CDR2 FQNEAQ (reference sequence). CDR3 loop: CASSPPQGSGNTIYF. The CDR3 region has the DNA TGTGCCAGCAGCCCCCCACAGGGCTCTGGAAACACCATATATTTT.

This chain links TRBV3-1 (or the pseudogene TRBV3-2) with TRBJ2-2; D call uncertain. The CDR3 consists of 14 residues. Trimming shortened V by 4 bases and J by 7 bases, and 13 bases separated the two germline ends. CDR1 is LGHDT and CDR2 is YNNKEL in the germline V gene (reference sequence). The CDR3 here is CASSPLSFYGELFF. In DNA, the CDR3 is TGTGCCAGCAGCCCCCTGTCCTTCTACGGGGAGCTGTTTTTT.

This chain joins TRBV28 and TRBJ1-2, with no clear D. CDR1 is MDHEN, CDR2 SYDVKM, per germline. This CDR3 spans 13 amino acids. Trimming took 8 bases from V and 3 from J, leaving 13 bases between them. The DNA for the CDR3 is TGTGCCAGCCTCGATCGGGCTGACTATGGCTACACCTTC. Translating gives CASLDRADYGYTF.

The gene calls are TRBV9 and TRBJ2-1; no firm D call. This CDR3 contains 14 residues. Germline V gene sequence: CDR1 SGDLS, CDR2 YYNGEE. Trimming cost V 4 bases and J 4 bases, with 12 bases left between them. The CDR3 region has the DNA TGTGCCAGCAGCCCCCACCCCACGTACAATGAGCAGTTCTTC. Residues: CASSPHPTYNEQFF. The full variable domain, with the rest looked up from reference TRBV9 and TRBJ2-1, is DSGVTQTPKHLITATGQRVTLRCSPRSGDLSVYWYQQSLDQGLQFLIQYYNGEERAKGNILERFSAQQFPDLHSELNLSSLELGDSALYFCASSPHPTYNEQFFGPGTRLTVL.

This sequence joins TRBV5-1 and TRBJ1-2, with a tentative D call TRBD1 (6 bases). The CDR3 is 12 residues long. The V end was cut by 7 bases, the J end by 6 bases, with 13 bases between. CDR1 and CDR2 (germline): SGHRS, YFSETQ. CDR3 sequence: CASSTTGDGYTF. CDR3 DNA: TGCGCCAGCTCCACGACAGGAGATGGCTACACCTTC.

The CDR3 loop reads CASTLDRGYNQPQHF. The DNA of the CDR3 is TGTGCCAGCACCTTGGACAGGGGGTACAATCAGCCCCAGCATTTT. The chain combines TRBV6-5 with TRBJ1-5; 10 nucleotides agree with TRBD1. Per germline, CDR1 MNHEY and CDR2 SVGAGI. The junction had 6 bases not matched to a gene; V was cut back by 7 bases and J by 3 bases. This CDR3 spans 15 amino acids.

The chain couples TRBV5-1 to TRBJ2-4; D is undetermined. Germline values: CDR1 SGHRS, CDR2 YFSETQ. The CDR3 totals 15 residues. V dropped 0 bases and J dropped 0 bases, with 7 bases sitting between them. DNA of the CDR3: TGCGCCAGCAGCTTGGGGGTACTAGCCAAAAACATTCAGTACTTC. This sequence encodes CASSLGVLAKNIQYF.

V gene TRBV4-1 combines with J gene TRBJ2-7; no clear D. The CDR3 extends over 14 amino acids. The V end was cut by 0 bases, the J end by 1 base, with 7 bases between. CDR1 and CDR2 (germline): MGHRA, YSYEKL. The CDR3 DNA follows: TGCGCCAGCAGCCAAGAGGTGGCGTCCTACGAGCAGTACTTC. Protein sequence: CASSQEVASYEQYF.

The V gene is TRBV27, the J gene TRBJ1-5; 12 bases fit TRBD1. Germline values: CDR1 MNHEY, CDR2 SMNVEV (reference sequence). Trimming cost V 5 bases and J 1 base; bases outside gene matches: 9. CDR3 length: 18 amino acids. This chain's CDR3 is CASSTGQGAPRSNQPQHF. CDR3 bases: TGTGCCAGCAGTACGGGACAGGGGGCCCCGAGGAGCAATCAGCCCCAGCATTTT.

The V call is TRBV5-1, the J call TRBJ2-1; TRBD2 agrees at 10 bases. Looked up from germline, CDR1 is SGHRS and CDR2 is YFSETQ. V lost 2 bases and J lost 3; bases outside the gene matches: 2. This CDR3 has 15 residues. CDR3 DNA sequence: TGCGCCAGCAGCTTTACTAGCGGGAACTACAATGAGCAGTTCTTC. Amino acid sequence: CASSFTSGNYNEQFF.